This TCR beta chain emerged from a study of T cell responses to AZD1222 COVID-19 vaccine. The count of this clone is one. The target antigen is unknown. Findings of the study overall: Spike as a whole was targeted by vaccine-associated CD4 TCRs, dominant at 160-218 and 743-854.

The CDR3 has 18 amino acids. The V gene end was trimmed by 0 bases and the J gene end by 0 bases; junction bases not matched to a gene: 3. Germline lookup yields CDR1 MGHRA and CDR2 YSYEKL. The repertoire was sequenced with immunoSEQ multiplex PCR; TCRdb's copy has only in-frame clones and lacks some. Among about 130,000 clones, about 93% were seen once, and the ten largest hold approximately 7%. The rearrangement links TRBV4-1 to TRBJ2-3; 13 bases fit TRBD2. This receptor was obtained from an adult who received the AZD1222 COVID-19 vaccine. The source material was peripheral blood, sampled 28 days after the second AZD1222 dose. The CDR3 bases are TGCGCCAGCAGCCAAGAAAGACTAGCGGGGGGAAGCACAGATACGCAGTATTTT. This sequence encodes CASSQERLAGGSTDTQYF.